These 27 T cell receptor beta chains originate from one sample sequenced in a study of blood T cells in healthy people across ages. A J-beta primer mix and a sample-barcoded 5' primer were used in a second PCR of roughly 6 to 11 cycles. TCRdb re-called the 5' RACE reads through MiXCR, storing one row per CDR3 protein. The sample shows around 790,000 distinct CDR3 sequences, approximately 48% of them seen only once. The sequencing sample was made of blood. These TCRs come from a man between 60 and 70 years old in good health.

Comment on this clonotype: The junction shows a germline mismatch at one end, possibly a read error. The CDR3, as DNA: TGCGGCGTTGGAATACAACCCAATCAGCCCCAGCATTTT. Protein: CGVGIQPNQPQHF. The V call is TRBV29-1, the J call TRBJ1-5; D remains unclear. This CDR3 is built from 13 residues. The germline V gene has CDR1 SQVTM and CDR2 ANQGSEA.

The chain recombines TRBV7-2 with TRBJ2-5; no definite D call. With 5 bases removed from V and 1 base from J, the gap between germline ends came to 17 bases. Germline V gene data show CDR1 as SGHTA and CDR2 as FQGNSA. The length of the CDR3 is 16 residues. Here the CDR3 DNA reads TGTGCCAGCAGCCCCCCCGGGCGTACAACCCAAGAGACCCAGTACTTC. It is translated as CASSPPGRTTQETQYF.

This clonotype appeared many times. The V and J genes are TRBV27 and TRBJ1-1, with D perhaps matching TRBD1 (5 bases). This CDR3 has 15 residues. CDR1 and CDR2 (germline): MNHEY, SMNVEV (reference sequence). The V end lost 3 bases, the J end lost 2 bases, and 13 bases lay between the germline ends. CDR3 sequence reads: CASSFRGAGNTEAFF. In nucleotides, the CDR3 is TGTGCCAGCAGTTTTAGAGGGGCCGGAAACACTGAAGCTTTCTTT.

In DNA, the CDR3 is TGCGCCAGCAGCCAACGTCCAGGGGGCACAGATACGCAGTATTTT. It specifies CASSQRPGGTDTQYF. The V and J genes are TRBV4-3 and TRBJ2-3, with D maybe TRBD1 (6 bases). Deletions cut 2 bases from V and 1 base from J, with 10 bases between. The CDR3 consists of 15 residues. CDR1 and CDR2 from the germline V gene are LGHNA and YSLEER.

The gene calls are TRBV14 and TRBJ2-5, with TRBD1 identical over 8 bases. V lost 4 bases, J lost 4 bases, and 8 bases stayed unmatched. Per germline, CDR1 SGHDN and CDR2 FVKESK. The CDR3 is 15 residues long. In DNA form, the CDR3 reads TGTGCCAGCAGCCGTGGACAGGGTTGGGTAGAGACCCAGTACTTC. Amino acid sequence: CASSRGQGWVETQYF.

This chain uses TRBV7-6 with TRBJ1-1; D is unclear. The germline CDR1 and CDR2 sequences are SGHVS and FNYEAQ. V gave up 5 bases and J gave up 0 bases, with 10 bases separating them. CDR3 length equals 14 residues. This CDR3 reads CASSTSGLNTEAFF. CDR3 nucleotides: TGTGCCAGCAGCACCAGCGGGTTGAACACTGAAGCTTTCTTT.

The rearrangement joins TRBV3-1 to TRBJ2-4; the match to TRBD2 covers 8 bases. The assigned J gene may be wrong: the sequence end matches TRBJ2-5 better. The V gene's germline CDR1 is LGHDT and CDR2 YNNKEL (reference sequence). There are 14 residues in the CDR3. The CDR3, as DNA: TGTGCCAGCAGCCAGGTAGCGGGGTTTAAGACCCAGTACTTC. Encoded protein: CASSQVAGFKTQYF.

This clonotype appeared a few times. This chain connects TRBV20-1 to TRBJ2-5; 7 positions agree with TRBD2. Losses at the gene ends were 1 base for V and 3 bases for J; bases not matched to a gene: 5. Germline V lookup: CDR1 DFQATT, CDR2 SNEGSKA (reference sequence). This CDR3 is 14 amino acids long. CDR3 nucleotide sequence: TGCAGTGCTAGAGCACCTAGCGGAAAAGAGACCCAGTACTTC. Translation gives CSARAPSGKETQYF.

The V call is TRBV20-1, the J call TRBJ1-2, with D possibly being TRBD1 (6 bases). The CDR3 sequence is 14 residues long. CDR1 is DFQATT and CDR2 is SNEGSKA in the germline V gene (reference sequence). V gave up 6 bases and J gave up 0 bases, with 14 bases separating them. For the CDR3, the DNA is TGCAGTGCGGAGAACAGGGTCCCTAACTATGGCTACACCTTC. It translates to CSAENRVPNYGYTF.

The sample holds a few counts of this clonotype. Compared with germline, one end of the junction differs, possibly owing to a read error. This sequence joins TRBV2 and TRBJ2-7; D gene ambiguous. This CDR3 region has 14 residues. In germline, CDR1 is SNHLY, CDR2 FYNNEI. The CDR3 region has the DNA TGTGCCAGCAGTGGGTTGGATTCTACGTACGGGCAGTACTTC. Translating gives CASSGLDSTYGQYF.

This clonotype has a single count. The rearrangement uses TRBV7-2 and TRBJ1-5, with TRBD1 matching over 7 bases. Germline assignment: CDR1 SGHTA and CDR2 FQGNSA. V lost 0 bases, J lost 4 bases, and 3 bases stayed unmatched. The CDR3 sequence is 15 residues long. This chain's CDR3 is CASSLAGTANQPQHF. The CDR3 DNA reads as TGTGCCAGCAGCTTAGCCGGGACAGCGAATCAGCCCCAGCATTTT.

The chain carries TRBV9 and TRBJ1-2; D is unclear. Deletions cut 1 base from V and 4 bases from J, with 14 bases between. CDR1 SGDLS and CDR2 YYNGEE come from the germline V gene. The CDR3 is 15 amino acids. The CDR3 DNA is TGTGCCAGCAGCGTAAGCCCAGTCACGGCCTATGGCTACACCTTC. This encodes CASSVSPVTAYGYTF.

This chain's CDR3 is CASRDPGTPPNIQYF. The CDR3 region has the DNA TGTGCCAGCAGGGATCCAGGGACGCCACCTAACATTCAGTACTTC. The genes are TRBV6-1 and TRBJ2-4; the D gene could be TRBD1 or TRBD2 (5 bases each). Trimming left V 6 bases short and J 7 bases short, with 19 bases between. The CDR3 totals 15 residues. Germline V gene sequence: CDR1 MNHNS, CDR2 SASEGT.

CDR3 in amino acids: CASRTPGRGLDSPLHF. The CDR3 DNA follows: TGTGCCAGCAGAACGCCGGGGAGGGGGCTTGATTCACCCCTCCACTTT. The rearrangement links TRBV27 to TRBJ1-6, with 7 bases lining up with TRBD1. After removal of 6 bases from V and 8 bases from J, the junction contained 13 bases not matched to a gene. This CDR3 is 16 amino acids long. Per germline, CDR1 MNHEY and CDR2 SMNVEV (reference sequence).

CDR3: CASSYPIRGLAPSGVEKETQYF. The CDR3 DNA sequence: TGTGCCAGCAGTTACCCCATAAGGGGATTGGCGCCTAGCGGGGTCGAGAAAGAGACCCAGTACTTC. This sequence joins TRBV6-5 and TRBJ2-5; 9 positions agree with TRBD2. Germline trimming cut 2 bases from V and 3 bases from J; bases unmatched to any gene: 25. This CDR3 spans 22 amino acids. The germline CDR1 and CDR2 sequences are MNHEY and SVGAGI.

The sample holds many counts of this clonotype. The genes are TRBV12-3 or TRBV12-4 and TRBJ2-7; D not resolved. V lost 3 bases and J 3 bases, leaving 9 bases between the germline ends. This CDR3 contains 13 residues. In DNA, the CDR3 is TGTGCCAGCAGTTTCGCGGAGAACTACGAGCAGTACTTC. It translates to CASSFAENYEQYF.

The genes are TRBV4-3 and TRBJ1-2, with 11 bases matching TRBD1. This CDR3 is built from 15 residues. Losses at the gene ends were 2 bases for V and 8 bases for J; bases not matched to a gene: 7. Germline V CDR1 and CDR2: LGHNA, YSLEER. CDR3 amino acids: CASSQSRTGGDGYTF. CDR3 DNA: TGCGCCAGCAGCCAATCCCGGACAGGGGGCGACGGCTACACCTTC.

This clonotype came up a few times. V usage is TRBV6-2 or TRBV6-3 and J usage is TRBJ2-7; D is ambiguous. The length of the CDR3 is 12 residues. Germline V gives CDR1 MNHEY, CDR2 SVGEGT. V lost 5 bases, J lost 0 bases, and 5 bases lay in between. The CDR3 spells CASSESSYEQYF. The CDR3 DNA reads TGTGCCAGCAGTGAAAGCTCCTACGAGCAGTACTTC.

The chain carries TRBV20-1 and TRBJ2-1, with 7 positions matching TRBD2. Germline assignment: CDR1 DFQATT and CDR2 SNEGSKA (reference sequence). The CDR3 runs to 17 residues. The CDR3 DNA is TGCAGGCCGTCTCGACTTAGTGGGGGGGATGTAGGCAATGAGCAGTTCTTC. Its protein product is CRPSRLSGGDVGNEQFF.

The V call is TRBV6-1, the J call TRBJ2-7; TRBD1 aligns across 9 bases. The germline V gene encodes CDR1 MNHNS and CDR2 SASEGT. V lost 5 bases and J lost 4; bases outside the gene matches: 9. CDR3 length: 15 residues. CDR3 loop: CASSSRQGGFYEQYF. CDR3 in DNA: TGTGCCAGCAGTTCCCGACAGGGGGGATTTTACGAGCAGTACTTC.

This clonotype was detected only a few times. This chain connects TRBV12-3 or TRBV12-4 to TRBJ2-3; tentatively, D is TRBD1 (6 bases). This CDR3 has 13 residues. V was shortened by 5 bases and J by 2 bases, with 8 bases between the two germline ends. In DNA form, the CDR3 reads TGTGCCAGCAGTAACAGGGACACAGATACGCAGTATTTT. Its protein product is CASSNRDTDTQYF.

V and J are TRBV20-1 and TRBJ2-7; D not resolved. V lost 3 bases to trimming and J lost 12 bases, with 6 bases between them. Germline V gene lookup returns CDR1 DFQATT and CDR2 SNEGSKA (reference sequence). CDR3 length: 8 residues. The CDR3 spells CSARLGYF. CDR3 sequence (DNA): TGCAGTGCTAGGTTGGGGTACTTC.

This rearrangement joins TRBV5-1 to TRBJ1-5; 9 bases align to TRBD1. Germline V lookup: CDR1 SGHRS, CDR2 YFSETQ. The CDR3 is 15 amino acids. The junction had 5 bases not matched to a gene; V was cut back by 4 bases and J by 3 bases. The CDR3 protein is CASSPGQGFNQPQHF. CDR3 DNA: TGCGCCAGCAGCCCCGGACAGGGGTTCAATCAGCCCCAGCATTTT.

J is TRBJ2-1 and V is TRBV7-7, with D possibly being TRBD1 (7 bases). Germline CDR1 SSHAT, CDR2 FNYEAQ (reference sequence). V lost 5 bases, J lost 9 bases, and 14 bases lay in between. This CDR3 spans 13 amino acids. CDR3 nucleotides: TGTGCCAGCAGCATCAGGGGGGCGAGTGAGCAGTTCTTC. This sequence encodes CASSIRGASEQFF.

The chain links TRBV20-1 to TRBJ1-2; D not certain. The CDR3 covers 15 residues. V lost 5 bases to trimming and J lost 0 bases, with 16 bases between them. Germline-derived CDR1 and CDR2 are DFQATT and SNEGSKA (reference sequence). The CDR3 sequence is CSAPLRTSANYGYTF. CDR3 DNA sequence: TGCAGTGCTCCGCTTAGGACGTCTGCTAACTATGGCTACACCTTC.

This clonotype was detected only a few times. This sequence joins TRBV12-3 or TRBV12-4 and TRBJ2-4; 8 bases match TRBD1. With V trimmed by 6 bases and J by 6 bases, 7 bases remained unmatched. The CDR3 length is 14 residues. The CDR3 DNA follows: TGTGCCAGCAGACCCGGGACAGGAGGAAACATTCAGTACTTC. It translates to CASRPGTGGNIQYF.

This clonotype was picked up a small number of times. This chain joins TRBV11-3 and TRBJ2-1; D tentatively fits TRBD1 or TRBD2 (6 bases each). CDR1 SGHNT and CDR2 YENEEA come from the germline V gene. Trimming pared 5 bases from V and 5 bases from J, leaving 16 bases between. This CDR3 spans 15 amino acids. DNA of the CDR3: TGTGCCAGCAGCCTAGGGGGGACCACAAACAATGAGCAGTTCTTC. Protein product: CASSLGGTTNNEQFF.